The text below deals with one TCR beta chain. Its antigen is still unknown. The PCR used 60 Vbeta and 13 Jbeta primers. TCRdb keeps only in-frame clones here, not all; method: immunoSEQ multiplex PCR. This table holds about 130,000 clones, over 60% found once. These data originate in a study of cytomegalovirus exposure and HLA in healthy donors. Study results and limitations: Later on, a genetic analysis was performed. It linked a missense variant in DCLRE1C with V- and J-gene trimming of TCR beta. Later on, analysis showed that most CMV-associated TCR beta chains appeared to be HLA-restricted. There was a cluster of highly shared sequence variants that was likely a sequencing artifact.

Germline assignment: CDR1 SGHAT and CDR2 FQNNGV. The CDR3 spans 17 residues. V was cut by 3 bases and J by 2 bases, with 18 bases left in between. The source material was PBMCs. V gene TRBV11-2 combines with J gene TRBJ2-3; perhaps TRBD2 as D (6 bases). The clonotype originates from a human donor in good health. CDR3 DNA sequence: TGTGCCAGCAGCTTCGGGTTTGCTAGCGATAACACAGATACGCAGTATTTT. This gives the protein CASSFGFASDNTDTQYF.